These 23 T cell receptor beta chains came from one sample sequenced in a study of graft-versus-host responses after intestinal transplantation. Assay: immunoSEQ multiplex PCR; the TCRdb copy retains only in-frame clones and omits some. The data show tens of thousands of clones, roughly nine tenths seen once. The sample here was PBMCs, taken approximately 660 days after intestinal transplant. The source of these receptors is a human patient who received an intestinal transplant, so some T cells may come from the graft donor.

The chain uses TRBV19 and TRBJ2-3, with D perhaps TRBD1 (6 bases). In germline, CDR1 is LNHDA, CDR2 SQIVND (reference sequence). The CDR3 has 14 amino acids. With 5 bases removed from V and 3 bases from J, the gap between germline ends came to 12 bases. CDR3 sequence reads: CASSYPQGTDTQYF. The CDR3 DNA follows: TGTGCCAGTAGTTACCCACAGGGAACAGATACGCAGTATTTT.

This clone has just one count. The chain has TRBV7-2 and TRBJ1-5; D unresolved. The CDR3 has 16 amino acids. Per germline, CDR1 SGHTA and CDR2 FQGNSA. V was shortened by 0 bases and J by 0 bases, with 9 bases between the two germline ends. The CDR3 here is CASSLALGNSNQPQHF. The CDR3 coding sequence is TGTGCCAGCAGCTTAGCGCTCGGTAATAGCAATCAGCCCCAGCATTTT.

V gene TRBV18 combines with J gene TRBJ2-5; 10 bases line up with TRBD1. V gave up 3 bases and J gave up 7 bases; unmatched junction bases: 17. The germline V gene has CDR1 KGHSH and CDR2 LQKENI. The CDR3 consists of 18 residues. CDR3 nucleotides: TGTGCCAGCTCACCCCTCTCCCCCTCCGGGACAGGGGATTCGACCCAGTACTTC. Translating gives CASSPLSPSGTGDSTQYF.

The chain carries TRBV27 and TRBJ2-5; 15 bases are shared with TRBD2. This CDR3 has 16 residues. The V gene's germline CDR1 is MNHEY and CDR2 SMNVEV (reference sequence). J lost 6 bases, V lost 5 bases, and 7 bases had no gene match. The CDR3 loop is CASSGSGLAGGKTQYF. CDR3 nucleotide sequence: TGTGCCAGCAGTGGATCGGGACTAGCGGGGGGAAAGACCCAGTACTTC.

This chain connects TRBV7-3 to TRBJ2-4; a weak D match, TRBD2 (5 bases). Germline values: CDR1 SGHTA, CDR2 FQGTGA. V was cut by 5 bases and J by 3 bases, with 8 bases left in between. The CDR3 is 13 residues long. The CDR3 DNA reads TGTGCCAGCAGCGGAACTAGCAAAAACATTCAGTACTTC. It specifies CASSGTSKNIQYF.

The count of this clone is one. The chain links TRBV7-8 to TRBJ2-2, with D unclear. The germline gives CDR1 SGHVS, CDR2 FQNEAQ. The CDR3 extends over 19 amino acids. V lost 2 bases and J 0 bases, leaving 19 bases between the germline ends. CDR3 amino acids: CASSLKPPLAAPNTGELFF. In DNA, the CDR3 is TGTGCCAGCAGCTTAAAACCCCCCCTGGCTGCGCCGAACACCGGGGAGCTGTTTTTT.

V gene TRBV11-2 combines with J gene TRBJ1-1, with D perhaps matching TRBD1 (5 bases). V was clipped by 3 bases and J by 7 bases, with 21 bases between them. Germline V gene data show CDR1 as SGHAT and CDR2 as FQNNGV. This CDR3 has 16 residues. Here the CDR3 reads CASSLNRDPWGNEAFF. The CDR3 DNA reads TGTGCCAGCAGCTTGAACCGGGACCCCTGGGGGAATGAAGCTTTCTTT.

V and J are TRBV11-3 and TRBJ2-3; 8 positions match TRBD2. Trimming removed 1 base from V and 5 bases from J; junction bases left unmatched: 8. This CDR3 region has 16 residues. Germline V gene data show CDR1 as SGHNT and CDR2 as YENEEA. The chain's CDR3 is CASSLGGGGSIDTQYF. CDR3 bases: TGTGCCAGCAGCTTAGGAGGCGGGGGGTCTATAGATACGCAGTATTTT.

The V and J genes are TRBV19 and TRBJ2-7; 10 bases align to TRBD1. Losses at the gene ends were 3 bases for V and 2 bases for J; bases not matched to a gene: 10. This CDR3 region has 17 residues. The germline V gene has CDR1 LNHDA and CDR2 SQIVND (reference sequence). CDR3 protein: CASSISRQGASPYEQYF. CDR3 in DNA: TGTGCCAGTAGTATCAGCAGACAGGGGGCCTCCCCCTACGAGCAGTACTTC.

V usage is TRBV11-3 and J usage is TRBJ1-4; D is perhaps TRBD1 (6 bases). CDR3 size: 16 residues. Trimming left V 5 bases short and J 0 bases short, with 13 bases between. Germline loops: CDR1 SGHNT, CDR2 YENEEA. CDR3 sequence: CASSQGDTATNEKLFF. CDR3 nucleotides: TGTGCCAGCAGCCAAGGGGACACCGCAACTAATGAAAAACTGTTTTTT.

The J gene is TRBJ2-1, the V gene TRBV11-1, with 9 positions matching TRBD1. Trimming cost V 2 bases and J 5 bases; bases outside gene matches: 4. The germline CDR1 and CDR2 sequences are SGHAT and FQDESV (reference sequence). The CDR3 covers 15 residues. This CDR3 is CASSLRDRVNNEQFF. For the CDR3, the DNA is TGTGCCAGCAGCTTACGGGACAGGGTTAACAATGAGCAGTTCTTC. Drawing the rest from reference TRBV11-1 and TRBJ2-1, the complete variable domain is EAEVAQSPRYKITEKSQAVAFWCDPISGHATLYWYRQILGQGPELLVQFQDESVVDDSQLPKDRFSAERLKGVDSTLKIQPAELGDSAMYLCASSLRDRVNNEQFFGPGTRLTVL.

The gene calls are TRBV6-1 and TRBJ1-5; D remains ambiguous. In germline, CDR1 is MNHNS, CDR2 SASEGT. Trimming took 4 bases from V and 1 from J, leaving 8 bases between them. The CDR3 has 14 residues. The CDR3 DNA sequence: TGTGCCAGCAGTGCATATGGCAGCAATCAGCCCCAGCATTTT. Protein sequence: CASSAYGSNQPQHF.

V and J are TRBV10-2 and TRBJ2-2; the D is unclear. Trimming removed 7 bases at V and 6 bases at J, with 9 bases between. CDR1 and CDR2 (germline): WSHSY, SAAADI. CDR3 length: 12 residues. The DNA of the CDR3 is TGCGCCAGCACCGTGGTCCCCGGGGAGCTGTTTTTT. It translates to CASTVVPGELFF.

This CDR3 reads CASSLGGSVAYNEQFF. The CDR3 nucleotides read TGTGCCAGCAGCTTAGGGGGGTCTGTTGCCTACAATGAGCAGTTCTTC. The V gene is TRBV11-2, the J gene TRBJ2-1, with D tentatively TRBD1 or TRBD2 (5 bases each). The CDR3 contains 16 residues. Germline V gene lookup returns CDR1 SGHAT and CDR2 FQNNGV. V lost 1 base and J 2 bases, leaving 12 bases between the germline ends. Filled out from reference TRBV11-2 and TRBJ2-1, the complete variable domain reads EAGVAQSPRYKIIEKRQSVAFWCNPISGHATLYWYQQILGQGPKLLIQFQNNGVVDDSQLPKDRFSAERLKGVDSTLKIQPAKLEDSAVYLCASSLGGSVAYNEQFFGPGTRLTVL.

The rearrangement joins TRBV5-6 to TRBJ2-7; D is perhaps TRBD1 (5 bases). Trimming took 0 bases from V and 3 from J, leaving 13 bases between them. The CDR3 totals 15 residues. Germline V gene lookup returns CDR1 SGHDT and CDR2 YYEEEE. DNA for the CDR3: TGTGCCAGCAGCTTGGGGTATGGGCAGGGCTACGAGCAGTACTTC. Protein product: CASSLGYGQGYEQYF. Using reference TRBV5-6 and TRBJ2-7 for the parts outside the CDR3, the full variable domain is DAGVTQSPTHLIKTRGQQVTLRCSPKSGHDTVSWYQQALGQGPQFIFQYYEEEERQRGNFPDRFSGHQFPNYSSELNVNALLLGDSALYLCASSLGYGQGYEQYFGPGTRLTVT.

The chain joins TRBV5-6 to TRBJ2-5; D might be TRBD2 (5 bases). Germline V gives CDR1 SGHDT, CDR2 YYEEEE. Trimming took off 1 base at V and 6 bases at J, with 19 bases between the two ends. This CDR3 is 16 amino acids long. The CDR3 region is CASSLIKGLRDQTQYF. The CDR3 coding sequence is TGTGCCAGCAGCTTGATTAAGGGCCTTCGGGATCAGACCCAGTACTTC. Full variable domain (missing parts from reference TRBV5-6 and TRBJ2-5): DAGVTQSPTHLIKTRGQQVTLRCSPKSGHDTVSWYQQALGQGPQFIFQYYEEEERQRGNFPDRFSGHQFPNYSSELNVNALLLGDSALYLCASSLIKGLRDQTQYFGPGTRLLVL.

The chain is built from TRBV16 and TRBJ1-5, with a possible D match to TRBD1 (5 bases). V was pared by 8 bases and J by 3 bases, with 17 bases between. The CDR3 covers 15 residues. Germline V gene sequence: CDR1 KGHSY, CDR2 FQNENV. CDR3 sequence (DNA): TGTGCCAGCGGGAAGGGAGGGGACTTCAATCAGCCCCAGCATTTT. It specifies CASGKGGDFNQPQHF. Looking up the rest from reference TRBV16 and TRBJ1-5 gives the full variable domain: GEEVAQTPKHLVRGEGQKAKLYCAPIKGHSYVFWYQQVLKNEFKFLISFQNENVFDETGMPKERFSAKCLPNSPCSLEIQATKLEDSAVYFCASGKGGDFNQPQHFGDGTRLSIL.

The V and J genes are TRBV19 and TRBJ2-1, with D tentatively TRBD1 or TRBD2 (6 bases each). This CDR3 contains 15 residues. V dropped 3 bases and J dropped 5 bases, with 14 bases sitting between them. Germline CDR1 LNHDA, CDR2 SQIVND (reference sequence). In DNA form, the CDR3 reads TGTGCCAGTAGTATGGGGGGCGGGTCGAACAATGAGCAGTTCTTC. This codes for CASSMGGGSNNEQFF.

The chain combines TRBV4-2 with TRBJ1-1; 7 nucleotides agree with TRBD1. This CDR3 contains 16 residues. The trim removed 4 bases at V and 1 base at J, leaving 9 bases unmatched. The germline CDR1 and CDR2 sequences are LGHNA and YNFKEQ. The CDR3 nucleotides are TGTGCCAGCAGCCTCCGTCGACAGGGTAAGAACACTGAAGCTTTCTTT. The encoded protein is CASSLRRQGKNTEAFF.

V usage is TRBV4-1 and J usage is TRBJ2-2, with 7 positions matching TRBD1. The germline gives CDR1 MGHRA, CDR2 YSYEKL. V dropped 1 base and J dropped 5; count of bases not matched to a gene: 7. The CDR3 runs to 16 residues. In nucleotides, the CDR3 is TGCGCCAGCAGCCAAGTTAGGTCCAGGGGGACCGGGGAGCTGTTTTTT. This codes for CASSQVRSRGTGELFF.

This clone was detected only a few times. The rearrangement joins TRBV7-3 to TRBJ2-7, with unresolved D. Looked up from germline, CDR1 is SGHTA and CDR2 is FQGTGA. Trimming shortened V by 5 bases and J by 2 bases, and 7 bases separated the two germline ends. CDR3 length equals 12 residues. The CDR3 sequence: CASSEVAYEQYF. The CDR3, as DNA: TGTGCCAGCAGCGAAGTAGCCTACGAGCAGTACTTC.

The chain combines TRBV6-5 with TRBJ1-6; perhaps TRBD1 as D (5 bases). CDR3 length: 15 amino acids. V gave up 5 bases and J gave up 7 bases, with 15 bases separating them. Germline CDR1 is MNHEY and CDR2 is SVGAGI. CDR3 amino acids: CASSPSTARNSPLHF. The CDR3, as DNA: TGTGCCAGCAGTCCCTCGACAGCTCGAAATTCACCCCTCCACTTT.

V usage is TRBV16 and J usage is TRBJ2-3; TRBD1 matches 7 bases. Trimming removed 1 base from V and 2 bases from J; junction bases left unmatched: 3. Germline-derived CDR1 and CDR2 are KGHSY and FQNENV. This CDR3 is built from 15 residues. The CDR3 sequence is CASSQLGQYTDTQYF. The CDR3 nucleotides read TGTGCCAGCAGCCAATTGGGACAGTACACAGATACGCAGTATTTT.